Below, 18 T cell receptor beta chains from the same sample are listed, as sequenced in a study of cytotoxic CD8 clonotypes in ibrutinib-treated CLL. The assay was immunoSEQ multiplex PCR, and TCRdb's table has in-frame clones only and misses some. The sample includes around 77,000 clones, approximately 80% of them seen just once. Source: PBMCs, taken at disease progression, from a patient treated with ibrutinib. All receptors come from a human donor with chronic lymphocytic leukemia.

V usage is TRBV11-2 and J usage is TRBJ2-7; TRBD2 agrees at 12 bases. With V trimmed by 5 bases and J by 6 bases, 8 bases remained unmatched. In germline, CDR1 is SGHAT, CDR2 FQNNGV. The CDR3 totals 15 residues. The CDR3 reads CASSTRTSGDGEQYF. The DNA of the CDR3 is TGTGCCAGCAGCACCAGGACTAGCGGGGACGGCGAGCAGTACTTC.

The genes are TRBV12-5 and TRBJ1-1; no firm D call. The length of the CDR3 is 15 residues. Germline-derived CDR1 and CDR2 are LGHNT and FRNRAP. V was pared by 6 bases and J by 4 bases, with 18 bases between. CDR3 loop: CASGPSGWAGTEAFF. CDR3 nucleotides: TGTGCTAGTGGCCCCTCCGGGTGGGCGGGCACTGAAGCTTTCTTT.

This rearrangement joins TRBV27 to TRBJ1-5; 7 nucleotides agree with TRBD1. The CDR3 totals 15 residues. Germline CDR1 is MNHEY and CDR2 is SMNVEV (reference sequence). With 1 base clipped from V and 4 bases from J, the junction kept 4 bases outside the gene matches. The CDR3 nucleotides are TGTGCCAGCAGTTTATTTCCGGGACAGAATCAGCCCCAGCATTTT. This translates into CASSLFPGQNQPQHF.

In DNA, the CDR3 is TGTGCCAGTAGTAAAGAAACAGGGGCGGTCACTGAAGCTTTCTTT. It specifies CASSKETGAVTEAFF. V usage is TRBV19 and J usage is TRBJ1-1, with 7 positions matching TRBD1. Germline-derived CDR1 and CDR2 are LNHDA and SQIVND (reference sequence). This CDR3 contains 15 residues. V shed 4 bases and J 4 bases; nucleotides not matched to a gene: 9.

The chain uses TRBV11-2 and TRBJ2-7; 7 bases line up with TRBD2. The CDR3 contains 15 residues. J lost 4 bases, V lost 4 bases, and 10 bases had no gene match. CDR1 is SGHAT and CDR2 is FQNNGV in the germline V gene. In DNA, the CDR3 is TGTGCCAGCAGCTCCTACACCGGGACTATGTACGAGCAGTACTTC. Its protein product is CASSSYTGTMYEQYF. Variable domain in full (rest from reference TRBV11-2 and TRBJ2-7): EAGVAQSPRYKIIEKRQSVAFWCNPISGHATLYWYQQILGQGPKLLIQFQNNGVVDDSQLPKDRFSAERLKGVDSTLKIQPAKLEDSAVYLCASSSYTGTMYEQYFGPGTRLTVT.

The chain uses TRBV5-4 and TRBJ2-7, with D possibly matching TRBD2 (6 bases). V lost 5 bases and J 3 bases, leaving 9 bases between the germline ends. Looked up from germline, CDR1 is SGHNT and CDR2 is YYREEE (reference sequence). The CDR3 is 12 residues long. The CDR3 is CASSSGVYEQYF. DNA for the CDR3: TGTGCCAGCAGTTCGGGGGTCTACGAGCAGTACTTC.

The genes are TRBV5-8 and TRBJ2-7, with 11 positions matching TRBD2. V gave up 4 bases and J gave up 5 bases; unmatched junction bases: 11. The CDR3 is 16 residues long. CDR1 and CDR2 from the germline V gene are SGHTS and YDEGEE. CDR3 nucleotides: TGTGCCAGCAGCAACCAAATGACTAGCGGGGTGGACGAGCAGTACTTC. Protein: CASSNQMTSGVDEQYF.

This chain links TRBV5-1 with TRBJ2-3, with 7 bases matching TRBD1. The germline V gene has CDR1 SGHRS and CDR2 YFSETQ. The CDR3 sequence is 15 residues long. Losses at the gene ends were 2 bases for V and 3 bases for J; bases not matched to a gene: 6. The CDR3 region is CASSLDRVSTDTQYF. CDR3 DNA: TGCGCCAGCAGCTTAGACAGGGTTTCGACAGATACGCAGTATTTT.

This sequence joins TRBV19 and TRBJ2-7; unclear D gene. This CDR3 has 12 residues. From germline, CDR1 is LNHDA and CDR2 SQIVND (reference sequence). V dropped 5 bases and J dropped 3 bases, with 8 bases sitting between them. The DNA for the CDR3 is TGTGCCAGTAGTGACCGAGTCTACGAGCAGTACTTC. Amino acids: CASSDRVYEQYF.

This chain joins TRBV11-3 and TRBJ2-2, with 14 bases matching TRBD2. CDR1 is SGHNT, CDR2 YENEEA, per germline. The CDR3 runs to 17 residues. V trimming: 5 bases; J trimming: 5 bases; junction bases outside the gene matches: 7. The DNA for the CDR3 is TGTGCCAGCAGCCCCGGGACTAGCGGGAGTAAAACCGGGGAGCTGTTTTTT. This codes for CASSPGTSGSKTGELFF. The whole variable domain, remainder taken from reference TRBV11-3 and TRBJ2-2, is EAGVVQSPRYKIIEKKQPVAFWCNPISGHNTLYWYLQNLGQGPELLIRYENEEAVDDSQLPKDRFSAERLKGVDSTLKIQPAELGDSAVYLCASSPGTSGSKTGELFFGEGSRLTVL.

The chain links TRBV29-1 to TRBJ2-5; tentatively, D is TRBD2 (5 bases). The CDR3 runs 15 residues. Per the germline V gene, CDR1 is SQVTM and CDR2 is ANQGSEA. V was cut by 3 bases and J by 2 bases, with 16 bases left in between. The CDR3 bases are TGCAGCGTTGAGCTGGAGGATAGTAGGCAAGAGACCCAGTACTTC. Translated, it gives CSVELEDSRQETQYF. The full variable domain, completed using reference TRBV29-1 and TRBJ2-5, is SAVISQKPSRDICQRGTSLTIQCQVDSQVTMMFWYRQQPGQSLTLIATANQGSEATYESGFVIDKFPISRPNLTFSTLTVSNMSPEDSSIYLCSVELEDSRQETQYFGPGTRLLVL.

This chain links TRBV7-9 with TRBJ2-7; D is perhaps TRBD2 (6 bases). The CDR3 totals 12 residues. Germline-derived CDR1 and CDR2 are SEHNR and FQNEAQ (reference sequence). V lost 5 bases and J lost 6, with 11 bases in between. CDR3 in DNA: TGTGCCAGCAGCCTAGGGACTTTCGAGCAGTACTTC. This sequence encodes CASSLGTFEQYF.

In this sample, this clone turned up once. This chain joins TRBV19 and TRBJ2-1; 8 bases align to TRBD2. Germline assignment: CDR1 LNHDA and CDR2 SQIVND (reference sequence). The CDR3 spans 14 residues. The junction had 6 bases not matched to a gene; V was cut back by 2 bases and J by 9 bases. The CDR3: CASSITTSVGEQFF. In DNA, the CDR3 is TGTGCCAGTAGTATAACGACTAGCGTAGGTGAGCAGTTCTTC.

The chain joins TRBV11-1 to TRBJ2-1; D is unresolved. Trimming removed 3 bases from V and 11 bases from J, with 8 bases in between. CDR1 is SGHAT, CDR2 FQDESV, per germline (reference sequence). This CDR3 is 11 amino acids long. In DNA form, the CDR3 reads TGTGCCAGCAGCTTCAGTTCGAAGCAGTTCTTC. It codes for CASSFSSKQFF.

V gene TRBV19 combines with J gene TRBJ2-7; the D gene is possibly TRBD2 (5 bases). CDR1 is LNHDA and CDR2 is SQIVND in the germline V gene (reference sequence). V dropped 8 bases and J dropped 3 bases, with 11 bases sitting between them. The CDR3 consists of 12 residues. DNA for the CDR3: TGTGCCAGTTCGTCCCGGGGCTACGAGCAGTACTTC. Residues: CASSSRGYEQYF. The full variable domain, in which reference TRBV19 and TRBJ2-7 provide the parts outside the CDR3, is DGGITQSPKYLFRKEGQNVTLSCEQNLNHDAMYWYRQDPGQGLRLIYYSQIVNDFQKGDIAEGYSVSREKKESFPLTVTSAQKNPTAFYLCASSSRGYEQYFGPGTRLTVT.

V is TRBV10-2 and J is TRBJ1-5, with 7 bases lining up with TRBD1. The V gene end was trimmed by 4 bases and the J gene end by 6 bases; junction bases not matched to a gene: 6. The CDR3 sequence is 14 residues long. CDR1 WSHSY and CDR2 SAAADI come from the germline V gene. CDR3: CASSGQGVGQPQHF. As DNA, the CDR3 is TGCGCCAGCAGTGGACAGGGTGTAGGTCAGCCCCAGCATTTT.

A word on this clone: This sample also contains other DNA sequences that code for the same CDR3. The V gene is TRBV7-3, the J gene TRBJ1-1; the match to TRBD1 covers 7 bases. CDR3 length: 13 amino acids. V lost 3 bases, J lost 5 bases, and 3 bases stayed unmatched. Germline CDR1 reads SGHTA; CDR2 reads FQGTGA. CDR3 in amino acids: CASSLTGSTEAFF. CDR3 sequence (DNA): TGTGCCAGCAGCTTGACAGGGAGTACTGAAGCTTTCTTT.

This chain links TRBV11-3 with TRBJ2-2; maybe TRBD1 (6 bases). CDR1 SGHNT and CDR2 YENEEA come from the germline V gene. CDR3 length: 15 amino acids. Trimming took 0 bases from V and 4 from J, leaving 9 bases between them. The CDR3 DNA sequence: TGTGCCAGCAGCTTAGATCGAGGGGGCACCGGGGAGCTGTTTTTT. The encoded protein is CASSLDRGGTGELFF.